These 21 T cell receptor beta chains came from one sample sequenced in a study of blood T cell repertoires in COVID-19 (dated by TCRdb to 2018 to 2021). Library preparation used the immunoSEQ multiplex PCR assay. TCRdb took over this immuneACCESS table, retaining in-frame rearrangements with V and J assigned. Such tables are incomplete; in checked studies, under half of the missing clones stem from an unresolved V gene, and the remainder is unexplained. This sample comprises 280,000 or so clones, around 89% of them detected only once. About 7% of the sample comes from the top ten. The sequencing sample was made of peripheral blood. These receptors all stem from a woman aged 25 to 45 who had recovered from COVID-19.

The V gene is TRBV15, the J gene TRBJ1-4; a weak D match, TRBD1 (5 bases). Germline V gene lookup returns CDR1 LNHNV and CDR2 YYDKDF (reference sequence). The germline V and J ends were trimmed by 0 bases and 0 bases, with 11 bases remaining between them. The CDR3 runs to 17 residues. The CDR3 region is CATSREGELATNEKLFF. Written as DNA, the CDR3 is TGTGCCACCAGCAGAGAAGGGGAACTTGCAACTAATGAAAAACTGTTTTTT.

The CDR3 coding sequence is TGCGCCAGCTCCCAAGGGAGAGGAGCGTATAGCAATCAGCCCCAGCATTTT. It translates to CASSQGRGAYSNQPQHF. This chain connects TRBV23-1 to TRBJ1-5, with D uncertain. TRBV23-1 is an open reading frame whose function is uncertain. CDR3 length equals 17 residues. Trimming removed 8 bases at V and 0 bases at J, with 20 bases between.

CDR3 in amino acids: CASSRQGSPLHF. The CDR3 nucleotides read TGTGCCAGCAGTAGACAGGGGTCACCCCTCCACTTT. The chain links TRBV28 to TRBJ1-6; TRBD1 matches 8 bases. In germline, CDR1 is MDHEN, CDR2 SYDVKM. CDR3 length: 12 amino acids. With V trimmed by 5 bases and J by 10 bases, 1 base remained unmatched.

This clone occurred once. The CDR3 sequence is CATSDFGGGSYNEQFF. The CDR3 DNA is TGTGCCACCAGTGATTTTGGAGGAGGCTCCTACAATGAGCAGTTCTTC. This chain joins TRBV24-1 and TRBJ2-1; perhaps TRBD2 as D (5 bases). Per the germline V gene, CDR1 is KGHDR and CDR2 is SFDVKD. This CDR3 spans 16 amino acids. V was clipped by 1 base and J by 0 bases, with 9 bases between them.

The CDR3 DNA sequence: TGCGCCAGCAGCTTGAGGGGGATCAGTGGAAACACCATATATTTT. Amino acids: CASSLRGISGNTIYF. This chain links TRBV5-1 with TRBJ1-3; D is perhaps TRBD1 (6 bases). Trimming removed 1 base from V and 3 bases from J, with 11 bases in between. This CDR3 has 15 residues. The germline CDR1 and CDR2 sequences are SGHRS and YFSETQ.

This chain joins TRBV27 and TRBJ2-2, with D perhaps matching TRBD1 (6 bases). CDR3 length: 14 residues. V dropped 5 bases and J dropped 3 bases, with 10 bases sitting between them. CDR1 is MNHEY and CDR2 is SMNVEV in the germline V gene (reference sequence). CDR3: CASSRQAHTGELFF. CDR3 nucleotides: TGTGCCAGCAGTAGACAGGCTCACACCGGGGAGCTGTTTTTT.

The chain links TRBV10-3 to TRBJ2-2; D remains unclear. CDR1 and CDR2 (germline): ENHRY, SYGVKD. The CDR3 sequence is 15 residues long. Trimming cost V 0 bases and J 0 bases, with 5 bases left between them. CDR3 sequence reads: CAISESPSNTGELFF. The CDR3 DNA reads TGTGCCATCAGTGAGTCTCCCTCGAACACCGGGGAGCTGTTTTTT.

The gene calls are TRBV4-1 and TRBJ1-1; 7 bases line up with TRBD1. CDR3 length equals 15 residues. From germline, CDR1 is MGHRA and CDR2 YSYEKL. The junction had 3 bases not matched to a gene; V was cut back by 0 bases and J by 2 bases. CDR3 DNA sequence: TGCGCCAGCAGCCAAGAAGGGGGCCCCAACACTGAAGCTTTCTTT. It is translated as CASSQEGGPNTEAFF.

This chain uses TRBV5-6 with TRBJ1-4; tentative D call: TRBD1 (5 bases). Looked up from germline, CDR1 is SGHDT and CDR2 is YYEEEE. The CDR3 sequence is 15 residues long. V was shortened by 0 bases and J by 8 bases, with 14 bases between the two germline ends. The CDR3: CASSLVGVDNEKLFF. The CDR3, as DNA: TGTGCCAGCAGCTTGGTAGGGGTGGATAACGAAAAACTGTTTTTT. Full variable domain (missing parts from reference TRBV5-6 and TRBJ1-4): DAGVTQSPTHLIKTRGQQVTLRCSPKSGHDTVSWYQQALGQGPQFIFQYYEEEERQRGNFPDRFSGHQFPNYSSELNVNALLLGDSALYLCASSLVGVDNEKLFFGSGTQLSVL.

V is TRBV11-1 and J is TRBJ2-1, with D perhaps TRBD2 (7 bases). This CDR3 spans 15 amino acids. V lost 5 bases and J 6 bases, leaving 17 bases between the germline ends. Germline V gene sequence: CDR1 SGHAT, CDR2 FQDESV (reference sequence). The CDR3 nucleotides are TGTGCCAGCAGCCCGCGTCGGGGGGCGGCCAATGAGCAGTTCTTC. Translation gives CASSPRRGAANEQFF.

This chain uses TRBV5-1 with TRBJ1-1; D is ambiguous. The V end was cut by 8 bases, the J end by 1 base, with 9 bases between. Germline V gene data show CDR1 as SGHRS and CDR2 as YFSETQ. This CDR3 has 12 amino acids. The CDR3 reads CARTDTNTEAFF. CDR3 sequence (DNA): TGCGCCAGGACCGACACGAACACTGAAGCTTTCTTT.

The chain carries TRBV7-3 and TRBJ2-3; D not resolved. CDR3 size: 13 residues. Trimming left V 3 bases short and J 2 bases short, with 6 bases between. CDR1 and CDR2 (germline): SGHTA, FQGTGA. CDR3 DNA: TGTGCCAGCAGCTTTATAGACACAGATACGCAGTATTTT. It translates to CASSFIDTDTQYF.

V gene TRBV7-2 combines with J gene TRBJ1-2; 7 nucleotides align to TRBD1. The V gene's germline CDR1 is SGHTA and CDR2 FQGNSA. The CDR3 is made up of 14 amino acids. Trimming took 4 bases from V and 4 from J; bases not matched to a gene: 6. DNA for the CDR3: TGTGCCAGCAGCTCAGAGGGGGCAGGCTATGGCTACACCTTC. Translating gives CASSSEGAGYGYTF. The full variable domain, completed using reference TRBV7-2 and TRBJ1-2, is GAGVSQSPSNKVTEKGKDVELRCDPISGHTALYWYRQSLGQGLEFLIYFQGNSAPDKSGLPSDRFSAERTGGSVSTLTIQRTQQEDSAVYLCASSSEGAGYGYTFGSGTRLTVV.

The rearrangement links TRBV28 to TRBJ1-5, with D unclear. This CDR3 region has 11 residues. The germline gives CDR1 MDHEN, CDR2 SYDVKM. With 6 bases removed from V and 7 bases from J, the gap between germline ends came to 7 bases. The CDR3 nucleotides read TGTGCCAGCAGCCTGGAGCAGCCCCAGCATTTT. Protein product: CASSLEQPQHF.

CDR3 coding DNA: TGTGCCAGCAGCTTCGGGGAAGCCTATGGCTACACCTTC. This encodes CASSFGEAYGYTF. This chain connects TRBV5-4 to TRBJ1-2; D not certain. The ends were cut back, 2 bases at V and 4 bases at J, with 9 bases in the middle. The CDR3 is 13 amino acids. From germline, CDR1 is SGHNT and CDR2 YYREEE (reference sequence).

The chain couples TRBV1 to TRBJ1-1; the D call TRBD1 from the table was never checked on the DNA. TRBV1 is a documented pseudogene. The CDR3 loop spans 19 amino acids. CDR3 bases: TGCACCAGCAGCCAAGATGGGGCAGTCCCCACTGACGGGAACACTGAAGCTTTCTTT. Translated, it gives CTSSQDGAVPTDGNTEAFF.

The chain links TRBV9 to TRBJ2-1; TRBD2 might be the D (5 bases). The germline V and J ends were trimmed by 0 bases and 0 bases, with 10 bases remaining between them. The CDR3 extends over 16 amino acids. Looked up from germline, CDR1 is SGDLS and CDR2 is YYNGEE. Here the CDR3 DNA reads TGTGCCAGCAGCGTAGCCGGGGATAGCTCCTACAATGAGCAGTTCTTC. As protein: CASSVAGDSSYNEQFF.

The chain joins TRBV14 to TRBJ2-3; 9 positions agree with TRBD2. The CDR3 sequence is 15 residues long. V gave up 4 bases and J gave up 5 bases; unmatched junction bases: 7. The V gene's germline CDR1 is SGHDN and CDR2 FVKESK. The CDR3 region is CASSLSGGTQDTQYF. The CDR3 DNA is TGTGCCAGCAGCCTCAGCGGGGGGACTCAAGATACGCAGTATTTT.

V gene TRBV10-3 combines with J gene TRBJ2-7; a weak D match, TRBD2 (5 bases). Germline assignment: CDR1 ENHRY and CDR2 SYGVKD. The CDR3 totals 16 residues. Deletions cut 3 bases from V and 0 bases from J, with 15 bases between. In DNA form, the CDR3 reads TGTGCCATCAGTGACCCAGGCGAGGGAAGCTCCTACGAGCAGTACTTC. Encoded protein: CAISDPGEGSSYEQYF.

The chain is built from TRBV18 and TRBJ2-3, with D maybe TRBD1 (6 bases). V was cut by 1 base and J by 1 base, with 9 bases left in between. The CDR3 has 15 amino acids. The germline V gene has CDR1 KGHSH and CDR2 LQKENI. The CDR3 here is CASSPQGVGTDTQYF. CDR3 DNA sequence: TGTGCCAGCTCACCACAGGGGGTCGGCACAGATACGCAGTATTTT.

The chain carries TRBV19 and TRBJ2-2; 7 bases align to TRBD1. Per the germline V gene, CDR1 is LNHDA and CDR2 is SQIVND (reference sequence). The V segment lost 11 bases and the J segment 4 bases; nucleotides outside the gene matches: 10. CDR3 length: 14 residues. CDR3 sequence: CACSGTEFTGELFF. In nucleotides, the CDR3 is TGTGCCTGTTCCGGGACAGAGTTCACCGGGGAGCTGTTTTTT.